This T cell receptor (beta chain) was recovered during a study of long-term antiretroviral therapy in people with HIV. Survey level was the resolution at which the v3.0 immunoSEQ assay ran. Sequencing aimed to cover roughly 40,000-55,000 T-cell genomes per sample. Sequencing was performed with immunoSEQ multiplex PCR; in TCRdb, only in-frame clones are kept and a portion is missing. The sample records around 30,000 clones, approximately 95% being singletons. Germline V lookup: CDR1 LNHDA, CDR2 SQIVND (reference sequence). J lost 5 bases, V lost 6 bases, and 9 bases had no gene match. This CDR3 comprises 15 residues.

The clonotype comes from a young man with HIV. Here the sequenced sample was unsorted PBMCs, taken 5.3 years after starting antiretroviral therapy. The chain employs TRBV19 and TRBJ2-2, with TRBD1 matching 7 bases. The chain's CDR3 is CASRKGQQKTGELFF. The CDR3 nucleotides are TGTGCCAGTAGGAAGGGACAGCAGAAAACCGGGGAGCTGTTTTTT.